These 5 T cell receptor beta chains share one sample of origin, sequenced in a study of shared clonotypes between healthy human individuals. The repertoire was sequenced with immunoSEQ multiplex PCR; TCRdb's copy has only in-frame clones and lacks some. Of around 1,000,000 clones in the sample, roughly 80% were seen once. The sample consisted of memory CD4+ T cells from PBMCs. Subset denoted: CD45RA-negative fraction. The receptors stem from a man aged 18 to 35 in good health. Some clones in this sample may be carry-over from other donors' samples.

The chain uses TRBV14 and TRBJ2-1; D is undetermined. Trimming removed 3 bases from V and 3 bases from J, with 12 bases in between. The CDR3 covers 15 residues. CDR1 and CDR2 from the germline V gene are SGHDN and FVKESK. CDR3 DNA: TGTGCCAGCAGCCATTCCCCCCCCTTCTACAATGAGCAGTTCTTC. It translates to CASSHSPPFYNEQFF.

This clone has more than one count but fewer than ten. The rearrangement links TRBV6-1 to TRBJ1-5; weak D call: TRBD1 (5 bases). Between the trimmed V and J ends, which lost 5 bases and 7 bases, there was a span of 12 bases. The CDR3 contains 13 residues. The germline V gene encodes CDR1 MNHNS and CDR2 SASEGT. The CDR3 bases are TGTGCCAGCAGTCCAGGGATGTACCAGCCCCAGCATTTT. It translates to CASSPGMYQPQHF.

The V call is TRBV11-2, the J call TRBJ1-2; D unclear. V shed 0 bases and J shed 0 bases, with 8 bases lying between them. The CDR3 loop spans 15 amino acids. The germline V gene encodes CDR1 SGHAT and CDR2 FQNNGV. The CDR3 DNA is TGTGCCAGCAGCTTAGACGGGAGATCTAACTATGGCTACACCTTC. This sequence encodes CASSLDGRSNYGYTF.

The chain employs TRBV7-9 and TRBJ1-1, with D unresolved. V was shortened by 3 bases and J by 6 bases, with 8 bases between the two germline ends. CDR1 and CDR2 from the germline V gene are SEHNR and FQNEAQ (reference sequence). The CDR3 runs to 12 residues. This CDR3 is CASSFGAAEAFF. CDR3 coding DNA: TGTGCCAGCAGCTTCGGAGCGGCTGAAGCTTTCTTT.

The chain joins TRBV30 to TRBJ2-7, with TRBD2 matching over 7 bases. Germline lookup yields CDR1 GTSNPN and CDR2 SVGIG (reference sequence). V lost 5 bases to trimming and J lost 3 bases; unmatched junction nucleotides: 1. This CDR3 comprises 11 residues. This CDR3 is CAWWGGYEQYF. In DNA form, the CDR3 reads TGTGCCTGGTGGGGGGGCTACGAGCAGTACTTC.